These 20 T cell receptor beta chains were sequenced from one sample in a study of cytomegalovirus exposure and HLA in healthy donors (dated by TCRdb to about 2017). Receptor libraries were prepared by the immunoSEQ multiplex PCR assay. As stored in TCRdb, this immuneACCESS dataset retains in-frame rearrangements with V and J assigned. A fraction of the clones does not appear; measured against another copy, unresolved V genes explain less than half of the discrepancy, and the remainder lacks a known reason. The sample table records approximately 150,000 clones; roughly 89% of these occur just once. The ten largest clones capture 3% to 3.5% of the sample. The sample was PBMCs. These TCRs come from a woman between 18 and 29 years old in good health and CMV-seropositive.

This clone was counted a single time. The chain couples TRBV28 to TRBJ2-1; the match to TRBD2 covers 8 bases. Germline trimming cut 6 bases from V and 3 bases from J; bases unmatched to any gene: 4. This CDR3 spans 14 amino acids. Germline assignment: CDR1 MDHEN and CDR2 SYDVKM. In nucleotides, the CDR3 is TGTGCCAGCAGCTTACTAGCGGACTACAATGAGCAGTTCTTC. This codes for CASSLLADYNEQFF.

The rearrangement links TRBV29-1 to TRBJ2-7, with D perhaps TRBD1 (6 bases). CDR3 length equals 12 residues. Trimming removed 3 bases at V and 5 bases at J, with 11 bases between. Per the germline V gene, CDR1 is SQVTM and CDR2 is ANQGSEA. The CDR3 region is CSVDSQGNEQYF. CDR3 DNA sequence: TGCAGCGTTGACTCACAGGGTAACGAGCAGTACTTC.

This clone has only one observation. The CDR3 is CANRNRVEGEQYF. As DNA, the CDR3 is TGTGCCAACCGGAACAGGGTTGAAGGCGAGCAGTACTTC. The chain has TRBV10-3 and TRBJ2-7; TRBD1 is a possible D gene (6 bases). The CDR3 loop spans 13 amino acids. Trimming left V 10 bases short and J 6 bases short, with 19 bases between. The V gene's germline CDR1 is ENHRY and CDR2 SYGVKD.

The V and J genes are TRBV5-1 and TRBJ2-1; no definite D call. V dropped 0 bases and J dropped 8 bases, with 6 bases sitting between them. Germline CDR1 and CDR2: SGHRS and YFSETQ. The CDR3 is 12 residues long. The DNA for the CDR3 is TGCGCCAGCAGCTTGGGTGGAGATGAGCAGTTCTTC. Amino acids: CASSLGGDEQFF.

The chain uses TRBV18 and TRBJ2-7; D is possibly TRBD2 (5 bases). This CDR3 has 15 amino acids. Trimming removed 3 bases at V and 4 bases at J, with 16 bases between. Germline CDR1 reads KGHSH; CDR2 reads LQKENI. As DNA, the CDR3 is TGTGCCAGCTCACCGCGACACGGCGGGCTTTACGAGCAGTACTTC. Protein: CASSPRHGGLYEQYF.

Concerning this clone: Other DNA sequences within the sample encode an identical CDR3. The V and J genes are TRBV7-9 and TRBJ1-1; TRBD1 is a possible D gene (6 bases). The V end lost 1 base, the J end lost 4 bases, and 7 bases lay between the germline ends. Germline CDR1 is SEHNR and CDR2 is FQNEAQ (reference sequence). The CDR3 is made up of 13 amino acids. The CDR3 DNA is TGTGCCAGCAGCTTAGGAGGGGGCACTGAAGCTTTCTTT. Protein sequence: CASSLGGGTEAFF. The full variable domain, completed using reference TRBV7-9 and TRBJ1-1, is DTGVSQNPRHKITKRGQNVTFRCDPISEHNRLYWYRQTLGQGPEFLTYFQNEAQLEKSRLLSDRFSAERPKGSFSTLEIQRTEQGDSAMYLCASSLGGGTEAFFGQGTRLTVV.

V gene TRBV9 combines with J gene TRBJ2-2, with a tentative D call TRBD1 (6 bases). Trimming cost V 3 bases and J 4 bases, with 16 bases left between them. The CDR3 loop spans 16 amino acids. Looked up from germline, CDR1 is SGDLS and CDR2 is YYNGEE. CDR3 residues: CASSAQTGSSTGELFF. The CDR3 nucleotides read TGTGCCAGCAGCGCGCAAACAGGGAGTTCCACCGGGGAGCTGTTTTTT.

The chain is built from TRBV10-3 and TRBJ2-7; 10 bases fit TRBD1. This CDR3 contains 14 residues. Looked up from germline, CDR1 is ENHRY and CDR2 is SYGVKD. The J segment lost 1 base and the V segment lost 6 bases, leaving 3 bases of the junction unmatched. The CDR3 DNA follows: TGTGCCATCAGCCCGGGACAGGGGTCCTACGAGCAGTACTTC. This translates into CAISPGQGSYEQYF.

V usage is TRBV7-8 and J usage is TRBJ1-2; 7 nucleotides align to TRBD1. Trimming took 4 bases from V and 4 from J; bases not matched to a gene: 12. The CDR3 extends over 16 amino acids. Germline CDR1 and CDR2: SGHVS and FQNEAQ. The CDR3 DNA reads TGTGCCAGCAGCTCCCTTGAGAGGGGGCATAGCTATGGCTACACCTTC. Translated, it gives CASSSLERGHSYGYTF.

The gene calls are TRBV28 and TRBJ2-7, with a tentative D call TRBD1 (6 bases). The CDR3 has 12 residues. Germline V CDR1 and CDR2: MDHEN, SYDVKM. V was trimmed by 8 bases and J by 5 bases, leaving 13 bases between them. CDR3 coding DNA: TGTGCCAGCTATCACAGGGTCAACGAGCAGTACTTC. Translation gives CASYHRVNEQYF. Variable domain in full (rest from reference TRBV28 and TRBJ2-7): DVKVTQSSRYLVKRTGEKVFLECVQDMDHENMFWYRQDPGLGLRLIYFSYDVKMKEKGDIPEGYSVSREKKERFSLILESASTNQTSMYLCASYHRVNEQYFGPGTRLTVT.

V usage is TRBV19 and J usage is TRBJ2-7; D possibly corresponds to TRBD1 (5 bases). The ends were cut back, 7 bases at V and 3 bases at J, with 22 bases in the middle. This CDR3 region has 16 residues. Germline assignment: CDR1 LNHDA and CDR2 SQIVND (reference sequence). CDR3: CASTPELGQGLYEQYF. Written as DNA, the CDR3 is TGTGCCAGTACCCCAGAGTTGGGCCAGGGCCTCTACGAGCAGTACTTC.

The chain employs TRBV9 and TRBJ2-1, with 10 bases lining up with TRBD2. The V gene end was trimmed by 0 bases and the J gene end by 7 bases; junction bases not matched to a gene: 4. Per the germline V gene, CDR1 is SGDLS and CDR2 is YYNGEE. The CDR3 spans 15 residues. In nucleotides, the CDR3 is TGTGCCAGCAGCGTAGGAGGACTAGCGGTGAATGAGCAGTTCTTC. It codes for CASSVGGLAVNEQFF.

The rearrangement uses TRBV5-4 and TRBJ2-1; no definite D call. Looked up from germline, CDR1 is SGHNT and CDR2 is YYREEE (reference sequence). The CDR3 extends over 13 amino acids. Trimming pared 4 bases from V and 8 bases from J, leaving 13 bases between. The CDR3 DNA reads TGTGCCAGCAGCCTCTTATTCGGAGATGAGCAGTTCTTC. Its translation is CASSLLFGDEQFF. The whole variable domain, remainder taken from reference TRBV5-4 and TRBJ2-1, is ETGVTQSPTHLIKTRGQQVTLRCSSQSGHNTVSWYQQALGQGPQFIFQYYREEENGRGNFPPRFSGLQFPNYSSELNVNALELDDSALYLCASSLLFGDEQFFGPGTRLTVL.

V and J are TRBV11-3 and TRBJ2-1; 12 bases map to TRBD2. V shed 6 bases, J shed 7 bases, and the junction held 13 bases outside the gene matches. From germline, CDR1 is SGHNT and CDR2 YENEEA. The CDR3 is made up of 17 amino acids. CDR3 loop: CASSRLGLAGRWNEQFF. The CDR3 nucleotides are TGTGCCAGCAGTCGACTTGGACTAGCGGGAAGGTGGAATGAGCAGTTCTTC.

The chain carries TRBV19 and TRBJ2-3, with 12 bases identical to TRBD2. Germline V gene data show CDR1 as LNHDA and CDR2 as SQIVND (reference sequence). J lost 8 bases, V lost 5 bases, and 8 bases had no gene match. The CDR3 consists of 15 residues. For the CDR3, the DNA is TGTGCCAGTAGTCAGACTAGCGGGAGTGGGGTTACGCAGTATTTT. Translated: CASSQTSGSGVTQYF.

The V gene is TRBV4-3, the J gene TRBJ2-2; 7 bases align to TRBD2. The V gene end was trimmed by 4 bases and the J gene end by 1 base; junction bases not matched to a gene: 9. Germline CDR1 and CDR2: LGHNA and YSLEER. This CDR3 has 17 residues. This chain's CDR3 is CASSRGSREGNTGELFF. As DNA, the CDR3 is TGCGCCAGCAGCCGAGGTTCGAGGGAGGGGAACACCGGGGAGCTGTTTTTT.

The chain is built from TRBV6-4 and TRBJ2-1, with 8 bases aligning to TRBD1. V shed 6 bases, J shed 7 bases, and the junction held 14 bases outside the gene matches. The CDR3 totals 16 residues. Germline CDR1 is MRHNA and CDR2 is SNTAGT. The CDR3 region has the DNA TGTGCCAGCAGCCTTTATGGCCATAGGGACAGGAATGAGCAGTTCTTC. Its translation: CASSLYGHRDRNEQFF.

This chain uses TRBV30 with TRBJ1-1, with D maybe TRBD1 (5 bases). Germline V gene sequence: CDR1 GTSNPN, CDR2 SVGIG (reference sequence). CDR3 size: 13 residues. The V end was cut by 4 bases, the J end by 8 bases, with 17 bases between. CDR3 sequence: CAWMWGVEFEAFF. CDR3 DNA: TGTGCCTGGATGTGGGGGGTGGAGTTCGAAGCTTTCTTT.

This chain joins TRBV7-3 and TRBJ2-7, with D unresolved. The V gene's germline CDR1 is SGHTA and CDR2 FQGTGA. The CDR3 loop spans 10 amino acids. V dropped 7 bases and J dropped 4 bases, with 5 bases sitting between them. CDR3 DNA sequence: TGTGCCAGCACCGCGTACGAGCAGTACTTC. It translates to CASTAYEQYF.

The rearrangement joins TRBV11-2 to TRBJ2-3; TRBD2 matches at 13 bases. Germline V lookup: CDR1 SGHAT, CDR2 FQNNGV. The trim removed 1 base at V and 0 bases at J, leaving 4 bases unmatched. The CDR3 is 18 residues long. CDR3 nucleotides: TGTGCCAGCAGCTTAGGACTAGCGGGAGGTATGAGCACAGATACGCAGTATTTT. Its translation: CASSLGLAGGMSTDTQYF. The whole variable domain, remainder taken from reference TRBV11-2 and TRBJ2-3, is EAGVAQSPRYKIIEKRQSVAFWCNPISGHATLYWYQQILGQGPKLLIQFQNNGVVDDSQLPKDRFSAERLKGVDSTLKIQPAKLEDSAVYLCASSLGLAGGMSTDTQYFGPGTRLTVL.